These T cell receptor beta chains were read from a single sample in a study of shared clonotypes between healthy human individuals. Sequenced by immunoSEQ multiplex PCR; TCRdb stores in-frame clones only, minus some. The sample lists about 470,000 clones; roughly 77% were seen once. The sequenced material came from PBMCs. The receptor source for this set is a woman aged 40 to 55 in good health. Some clones in this sample may be carry-over from other donors' samples. CDR3s include the opening cysteine and the closing phenylalanine or tryptophan. D genes are given only for firm matches. Only part of the rows carry a size: once, few, many, or a class if the clone is expanded.

j_gene | abundance | v_gene | d_gene | CDR3aa | CDR3nt
TRBJ1-1 | NA | TRBV6-5 | NA | CASTLHGNTEAFF | TGTGCCAGCACCCTACACGGGAACACTGAAGCTTTCTTT
TRBJ1-3 | NA | TRBV10-1 | NA | CASSELPNGNTIYF | TGCGCCAGCAGTGAGTTACCCAATGGAAACACCATATATTTT
TRBJ2-2 | NA | TRBV19 | TRBD2 | CAVMTSGRGTGELFF | TGTGCCGTCATGACTAGCGGGAGAGGTACCGGGGAGCTGTTTTTT
TRBJ1-6 | NA | TRBV27 | NA | CASSFRGSNSPLHF | TGTGCCAGCAGTTTTCGGGGGAGTAATTCACCCCTCCACTTT
TRBJ2-7 | NA | TRBV5-1 | NA | CASSLSDGYEQYF | TGCGCCAGCAGCTTGTCGGACGGCTACGAGCAGTACTTC
TRBJ1-3 | NA | TRBV5-4 | NA | CASSLVLRNSSGNTIYF | TGTGCCAGCAGCTTGGTTTTACGGAATAGCTCTGGAAACACCATATATTTT
TRBJ2-7 | NA | TRBV7-9 | TRBD1 | CASSSKQGSPNYEQYF | TGTGCCAGCAGCAGCAAACAGGGGAGTCCTAACTACGAGCAGTACTTC
TRBJ2-2 | once | TRBV5-1 | NA | CASSLALANTGELFF | TGCGCCAGCAGCTTGGCGCTAGCGAATACCGGGGAGCTGTTTTTT
TRBJ2-2 | NA | TRBV11-3 | NA | CASSLDRRGELFF | TGTGCCAGCAGCTTAGATCGAAGGGGGGAGCTGTTTTTT
TRBJ1-2 | few | TRBV4-1 | NA | CASSQGMRGYTF | TGCGCCAGCAGCCAAGGGATGCGGGGCTACACCTTC
TRBJ2-7 | NA | TRBV30 | NA | CAWSSAGPRYEQYF | TGTGCCTGGAGTTCGGCCGGCCCTAGGTACGAGCAGTACTTC
TRBJ1-2 | few | TRBV7-9 | NA | CASNIGGHGYTF | TGTGCCAGCAACATTGGGGGCCATGGCTACACCTTC
TRBJ2-5 | NA | TRBV27 | TRBD2 | CASRGTSGGYQETQYF | TGTGCCAGCAGAGGGACTAGCGGAGGGTACCAAGAGACCCAGTACTTC
TRBJ1-6 | NA | TRBV7-9 | NA | CASSHRGGSSYNSPLHF | TGTGCCAGCAGCCACAGAGGGGGGAGCTCCTATAATTCACCCCTCCACTTT
TRBJ2-7 | NA | TRBV29-1 | NA | CSVEVAYEQYF | TGCAGCGTCGAAGTCGCCTACGAGCAGTACTTC
TRBJ2-5 | NA | TRBV6-1 | NA | CASRSKTQYF | TGTGCCAGCAGAAGTAAGACCCAGTACTTC
TRBJ1-1 | few | TRBV7-9 | NA | CASNLEVLTEAFF | TGTGCCAGCAACCTCGAGGTTCTCACTGAAGCTTTCTTT
TRBJ1-1 | NA | TRBV11-2 | NA | CASSLGSMNTEAFF | TGTGCCAGCAGCTTAGGGTCCATGAACACTGAAGCTTTCTTT
TRBJ2-3 | NA | TRBV9 | NA | CASSVAPWETTQYF | TGTGCCAGCAGCGTAGCTCCGTGGGAGACTACGCAGTATTTT
TRBJ2-3 | NA | TRBV27 | NA | CASRRDISTDTQYF | TGTGCCAGCAGGAGGGACATAAGCACAGATACGCAGTATTTT
TRBJ1-3 | few | TRBV19 | NA | CASQRRGDTIYF | TGTGCCAGCCAACGGCGGGGGGACACCATATATTTT
TRBJ2-5 | NA | TRBV10-3 | TRBD2 | CATLPHSGGLETQYF | TGTGCCACCCTACCTCACAGCGGGGGACTAGAGACCCAGTACTTC
TRBJ1-4 | NA | TRBV12-5 | NA | CASGLDQSSTNEKLFF | TGTGCTAGTGGTTTGGACCAGAGTTCAACTAATGAAAAACTGTTTTTT
TRBJ2-7 | once | TRBV11-2 | TRBD1 | CASSRDRGAYEQYF | TGCGCCAGCAGCCGGGACAGGGGCGCCTACGAGCAGTACTTC
TRBJ1-4 | NA | TRBV5-1 | NA | CASSLEGEQNEKLFF | TGCGCCAGCAGCTTGGAAGGGGAACAGAATGAAAAACTGTTTTTT